This TCR beta chain came from a study of blood T cell repertoires in COVID-19. The wider study: The study drew acute and convalescent COVID-19 samples from the United States, Italy and Spain.

CDR3 length: 15 amino acids. After removal of 1 base from V and 4 bases from J, the junction contained 4 bases not matched to a gene. Per germline, CDR1 SGHTA and CDR2 FQGNSA. Source study methods: Estimation of nucleated cell counts was performed using reference gene primer amplification. The protocol was immunoSEQ multiplex PCR, while the TCRdb copy is restricted to in-frame clones and leaves out a portion. The V and J calls and the clone size are those of that table, but D and trimming were determined from the DNA. The data contain around 140,000 clones, around 80% of them singletons. Material: PBMCs or T cells enriched from blood (not recorded which). The chain recombines TRBV7-2 with TRBJ2-5; 9 bases line up with TRBD2. The origin of this receptor is a middle-aged man with acute COVID-19. The CDR3, as DNA: TGTGCCAGCAGCTTAGTGAGCGGGGGGAGAGAGACCCAGTACTTC. This translates into CASSLVSGGRETQYF.